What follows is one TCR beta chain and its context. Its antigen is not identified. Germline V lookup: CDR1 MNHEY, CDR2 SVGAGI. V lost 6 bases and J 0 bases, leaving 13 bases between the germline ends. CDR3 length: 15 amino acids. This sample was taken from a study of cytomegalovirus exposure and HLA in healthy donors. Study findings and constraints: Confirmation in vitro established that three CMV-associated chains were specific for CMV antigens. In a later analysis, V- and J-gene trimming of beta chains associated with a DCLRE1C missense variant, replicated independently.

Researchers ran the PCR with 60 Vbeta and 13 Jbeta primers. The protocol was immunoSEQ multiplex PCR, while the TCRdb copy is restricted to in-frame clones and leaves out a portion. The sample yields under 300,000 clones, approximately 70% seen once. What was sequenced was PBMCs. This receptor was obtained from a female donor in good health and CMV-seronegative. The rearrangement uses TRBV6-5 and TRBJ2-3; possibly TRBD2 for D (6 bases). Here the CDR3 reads CASSRGLLSTDTQYF. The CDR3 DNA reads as TGTGCCAGCAGCCGGGGACTCCTAAGCACAGATACGCAGTATTTT.